Given below is one TCR beta chain in context. This entry is derived from a study of OX40 agonist ivuxolimab in advanced cancers. Profiling relied on immunoSEQ multiplex PCR, and the TCRdb table lists in-frame clones only, not all of them. This repertoire shows 55,000 to 70,000 clones, 80% to 90% found once; its top ten account for around 0.9%. Sequencing was performed on CD4+ or CD8+ T cells sorted from blood, taken in a trial of the OX40 agonist ivuxolimab. The sequence derives from an adult with an advanced solid tumor such as melanoma, head and neck, liver or kidney cancer.

The CDR3 is CASSLSLPGTRGWTVGELFF. CDR3 nucleotide sequence: TGTGCCAGCAGTTTATCGCTTCCCGGGACTAGAGGTTGGACGGTGGGGGAGCTGTTTTTT. The rearrangement links TRBV27 to TRBJ2-2, with TRBD2 identical over 8 bases. CDR1 and CDR2 from the germline V gene are MNHEY and SMNVEV (reference sequence). The CDR3 is 20 amino acids. V was pared by 0 bases and J by 8 bases, with 20 bases of the junction left unmatched.